What follows are 9 T cell receptor beta chains derived from one specimen sequenced in a study of blood T cell repertoires in COVID-19. The protocol was immunoSEQ multiplex PCR, while the TCRdb copy is restricted to in-frame clones and leaves out a portion. Of approximately 300,000 clones listed, roughly 90% are singletons. Material: peripheral blood. All receptors derive from a woman in her 50s with active or convalescent COVID-19.

A remark on this clone: Other nucleotide sequences from this sample produce the same CDR3. The rearrangement uses TRBV6-5 and TRBJ1-2; 7 bases align to TRBD1. Germline V gene lookup returns CDR1 MNHEY and CDR2 SVGAGI. J was trimmed by 8 bases and V by 4 bases; bases with no gene match: 4. The CDR3 has 12 amino acids. The CDR3 is CASSLTGYGYTF. The CDR3 DNA reads TGTGCCAGCAGTTTGACAGGGTACGGCTACACCTTC.

The V call is TRBV3-1 (or the pseudogene TRBV3-2), the J call TRBJ1-1, with TRBD1 matching 9 bases. Germline CDR1 reads LGHDT; CDR2 reads YNNKEL (reference sequence). This CDR3 is built from 17 residues. V lost 4 bases, J lost 2 bases, and 11 bases stayed unmatched. The CDR3: CASSRQSGQGYNTEAFF. In nucleotides, the CDR3 is TGTGCCAGCAGCCGTCAGTCGGGACAGGGATATAACACTGAAGCTTTCTTT.

The rearrangement links TRBV19 to TRBJ1-1; TRBD1 might be the D (6 bases). Germline V CDR1 and CDR2: LNHDA, SQIVND (reference sequence). Between the trimmed V and J ends, which lost 6 bases and 0 bases, there was a span of 8 bases. The CDR3 is made up of 13 amino acids. CDR3 coding DNA: TGTGCCAGTAGCGGACAGTTGAACACTGAAGCTTTCTTT. Its translation: CASSGQLNTEAFF.

The chain combines TRBV7-2 with TRBJ1-1; tentative D call: TRBD1 (5 bases). With 2 bases removed from V and 3 bases from J, the gap between germline ends came to 19 bases. Germline V lookup: CDR1 SGHTA, CDR2 FQGNSA. The CDR3 consists of 17 residues. DNA of the CDR3: TGTGCCAGCAGCTTATTCGCAGGGATGTTCGCCTACACTGAAGCTTTCTTT. Amino acids: CASSLFAGMFAYTEAFF.

This sequence joins TRBV9 and TRBJ2-7; D is undetermined. The germline V gene encodes CDR1 SGDLS and CDR2 YYNGEE. This CDR3 comprises 13 residues. V dropped 5 bases and J dropped 4 bases, with 13 bases sitting between them. CDR3 in DNA: TGTGCCAGCAGTGACCCGACATCTTACGAGCAGTACTTC. Amino acid sequence: CASSDPTSYEQYF.

The chain has TRBV2 and TRBJ2-7; 7 positions agree with TRBD1. With V trimmed by 8 bases and J by 5 bases, 9 bases remained unmatched. This CDR3 has 13 amino acids. Germline CDR1 and CDR2: SNHLY and FYNNEI. This CDR3 is CASLRDRTHEQYF. CDR3 DNA sequence: TGTGCCAGCCTGAGGGACAGAACCCACGAGCAGTACTTC.

The chain links TRBV4-3 to TRBJ1-4, with D possibly being TRBD1 (5 bases). Germline V CDR1 and CDR2: LGHNA, YSLEER. CDR3 length equals 19 residues. V was clipped by 0 bases and J by 6 bases, with 23 bases between them. The CDR3 loop reads CASSQDSMLVQGTDEKLFF. CDR3 nucleotides: TGCGCCAGCAGCCAAGATTCTATGTTAGTCCAGGGCACTGATGAAAAACTGTTTTTT.

This rearrangement joins TRBV10-2 to TRBJ2-2, with 13 bases identical to TRBD2. Germline V gene data show CDR1 as WSHSY and CDR2 as SAAADI. V was pared by 1 base and J by 6 bases, with 5 bases of the junction left unmatched. This CDR3 spans 17 amino acids. CDR3 sequence reads: CASSELPTSGGPGELFF. CDR3 sequence (DNA): TGCGCCAGCAGTGAGTTACCGACTAGCGGGGGGCCCGGGGAGCTGTTTTTT.

This clone occurred once. The chain is built from TRBV3-1 (or the pseudogene TRBV3-2) and TRBJ2-7; maybe TRBD2 (5 bases). V was pared by 0 bases and J by 3 bases, with 15 bases between. The CDR3 covers 16 residues. The V gene's germline CDR1 is LGHDT and CDR2 YNNKEL (reference sequence). CDR3 coding DNA: TGTGCCAGCAGCCAAGAAGGAGGCTCGGCGGTCTACGAGCAGTACTTC. This gives the protein CASSQEGGSAVYEQYF.